The next 5 T cell receptor beta chains were all read from a single sample in a study of type 1 regulatory T cells. TCRdb passed the reads through MiXCR, listing each CDR3 protein once. In the table there are 60,000 to 70,000 distinct CDR3 sequences, just under 50% of which are singletons. For these TCRs, the target antigens are not known. Sequencing input: cultured non-Tr1 T cells, either the whole culture or a sorted T cell fraction (not recorded which). The source of these receptors is a human donor in good health.

V is TRBV6-2 or TRBV6-3 and J is TRBJ2-3; a possible D gene is TRBD2 (6 bases). The length of the CDR3 is 12 residues. Trimming removed 7 bases from V and 1 base from J, with 6 bases in between. Germline values: CDR1 MNHEY, CDR2 SVGEGT. Written as DNA, the CDR3 is TGTGCCAGCACGGGGGGCACAGATACGCAGTATTTT. Amino acids: CASTGGTDTQYF.

The chain has TRBV11-2 and TRBJ2-5, with 10 bases fitting TRBD2. The CDR3 runs 16 residues. The junction had 8 bases not matched to a gene; V was cut back by 0 bases and J by 7 bases. Looked up from germline, CDR1 is SGHAT and CDR2 is FQNNGV. CDR3 bases: TGTGCCAGCAGCTTAGAAGGCGGGACTAGCGTTGGGACCCAGTACTTC. It codes for CASSLEGGTSVGTQYF.

This clonotype turned up a few times. The chain links TRBV10-3 to TRBJ2-1, with no clear D. V was shortened by 10 bases and J by 5 bases, with 12 bases between the two germline ends. This CDR3 is 12 amino acids long. CDR1 is ENHRY, CDR2 SYGVKD, per germline. Written as DNA, the CDR3 is TGTGCCACACAGAGAGGAGACAATGAGCAGTTCTTC. It translates to CATQRGDNEQFF.

J is TRBJ2-2 and V is TRBV11-2; TRBD1 might be the D (6 bases). Trimming pared 4 bases from V and 2 bases from J, leaving 11 bases between. CDR1 and CDR2 from the germline V gene are SGHAT and FQNNGV. The CDR3 is made up of 15 amino acids. CDR3 in amino acids: CASSSGQINTGELFF. In DNA, the CDR3 is TGTGCCAGCAGCTCCGGACAGATCAACACCGGGGAGCTGTTTTTT.

The chain has TRBV7-2 and TRBJ1-2; D gene ambiguous. The CDR3 consists of 12 residues. Trimming stripped 5 bases from V and 4 bases from J, with 8 bases between. The germline V gene has CDR1 SGHTA and CDR2 FQGNSA. The DNA for the CDR3 is TGTGCCAGCAGCATCGATCGCTATGGCTACACCTTC. The encoded protein is CASSIDRYGYTF.